Listed here is a single TCR beta chain. Its antigen remains unknown. The data stem from a study of cytomegalovirus exposure and HLA in healthy donors. Study in general: The Caucasian-associated ancestry cluster contained more than 75% of the roughly 390 genotyped donors.

CDR3 length: 13 residues. Trimming took off 4 bases at V and 3 bases at J, with 9 bases between the two ends. Germline CDR1 SNHLY, CDR2 FYNNEI. General study results and limits: Altogether, 150 to 200 TCR beta chains were recorded as cytomegalovirus-associated. Of the V segments, some could not be distinguished, including TRBV6-2 and TRBV6-3, and were excluded. In a later analysis, a missense DCLRE1C variant was linked to TCR beta V- and J-gene trimming.

PCR primers comprised 60 Vbeta and 13 Jbeta primers. Only in-frame clones appear in the TCRdb table, and some are missing; sequencing was by immunoSEQ multiplex PCR. The sample lists nearly 110,000 clones, about 84% seen once, with 2% to 2.5% in the top ten. The chain couples TRBV2 to TRBJ1-2; no firm D call. This receptor was obtained from a man aged 25-45 years in good health and CMV-seronegative. The sequencing input was PBMCs. DNA for the CDR3: TGTGCCAGCAGTGTCGAGATTCACTATGGCTACACCTTC. Protein product: CASSVEIHYGYTF.